This T cell receptor (beta chain) came from a study of identical twins. Template switching supplied a universal primer site; unique molecular identifiers were carried on the cDNA. TCRdb fed the 5' RACE reads into MiXCR, producing one record per CDR3 protein. The table lists 400,000 to 550,000 distinct CDR3 sequences, 20% to 25% of them singletons. CDR1 and CDR2 (germline): DFQATT, SNEGSKA (reference sequence). The CDR3 extends over 15 amino acids. The V gene end was trimmed by 3 bases and the J gene end by 5 bases; junction bases not matched to a gene: 10. The same specimen was also included in a second study, on T cells expressing NK-cell markers. From that study: Restriction of the sorted population to alpha-beta TCR T cells was achieved in several experiments with an anti-gamma-delta TCR antibody. As a fraction of CD8+ T cells, dominant NKG2C+ clonotypes reached about 1.0-7.5% in a handful of donors.

The V and J genes are TRBV20-1 and TRBJ1-1, with 9 bases lining up with TRBD1. Sequencing was done on a sample of CD4+ T cells sorted from blood. The TCR originated in a woman aged 18-29 years in good health. For the CDR3, the DNA is TGCAGTGCTAGGGGTGAACAGGGGGCGGGGACTGAAGCTTTCTTT. Residues: CSARGEQGAGTEAFF.